The 2 T cell receptor beta chains below all came from one sample that was sequenced in a study of blood T cell repertoires in COVID-19. Assay used: immunoSEQ multiplex PCR; TCRdb lists only in-frame clones, some missing. The sample lists tens of thousands of clones, 80% to 90% occurring once. Sequences were obtained from peripheral blood. The receptors come from a human donor with active COVID-19. The donor label of this sample is uncertain.

This clone was counted between two and nine times. The V call is TRBV5-1, the J call TRBJ2-1; 9 bases line up with TRBD1. Germline CDR1 and CDR2: SGHRS and YFSETQ. The V and J ends lost 3 bases and 7 bases, in that order; junction bases with no gene match: 2. The CDR3 runs to 13 residues. The CDR3 DNA follows: TGCGCCAGCAGCTGGGGACAGGGAAATGAGCAGTTCTTC. Its translation: CASSWGQGNEQFF.

This chain connects TRBV30 to TRBJ1-6, with D tentatively TRBD1 (5 bases). Germline V CDR1 and CDR2: GTSNPN, SVGIG (reference sequence). V was cut by 2 bases and J by 0 bases, with 20 bases left in between. The CDR3 has 19 amino acids. DNA of the CDR3: TGTGCCTGGAGTACTCTGGGTCGACAGTTAAGCTCCTATAATTCACCCCTCCACTTT. Translation gives CAWSTLGRQLSSYNSPLHF.